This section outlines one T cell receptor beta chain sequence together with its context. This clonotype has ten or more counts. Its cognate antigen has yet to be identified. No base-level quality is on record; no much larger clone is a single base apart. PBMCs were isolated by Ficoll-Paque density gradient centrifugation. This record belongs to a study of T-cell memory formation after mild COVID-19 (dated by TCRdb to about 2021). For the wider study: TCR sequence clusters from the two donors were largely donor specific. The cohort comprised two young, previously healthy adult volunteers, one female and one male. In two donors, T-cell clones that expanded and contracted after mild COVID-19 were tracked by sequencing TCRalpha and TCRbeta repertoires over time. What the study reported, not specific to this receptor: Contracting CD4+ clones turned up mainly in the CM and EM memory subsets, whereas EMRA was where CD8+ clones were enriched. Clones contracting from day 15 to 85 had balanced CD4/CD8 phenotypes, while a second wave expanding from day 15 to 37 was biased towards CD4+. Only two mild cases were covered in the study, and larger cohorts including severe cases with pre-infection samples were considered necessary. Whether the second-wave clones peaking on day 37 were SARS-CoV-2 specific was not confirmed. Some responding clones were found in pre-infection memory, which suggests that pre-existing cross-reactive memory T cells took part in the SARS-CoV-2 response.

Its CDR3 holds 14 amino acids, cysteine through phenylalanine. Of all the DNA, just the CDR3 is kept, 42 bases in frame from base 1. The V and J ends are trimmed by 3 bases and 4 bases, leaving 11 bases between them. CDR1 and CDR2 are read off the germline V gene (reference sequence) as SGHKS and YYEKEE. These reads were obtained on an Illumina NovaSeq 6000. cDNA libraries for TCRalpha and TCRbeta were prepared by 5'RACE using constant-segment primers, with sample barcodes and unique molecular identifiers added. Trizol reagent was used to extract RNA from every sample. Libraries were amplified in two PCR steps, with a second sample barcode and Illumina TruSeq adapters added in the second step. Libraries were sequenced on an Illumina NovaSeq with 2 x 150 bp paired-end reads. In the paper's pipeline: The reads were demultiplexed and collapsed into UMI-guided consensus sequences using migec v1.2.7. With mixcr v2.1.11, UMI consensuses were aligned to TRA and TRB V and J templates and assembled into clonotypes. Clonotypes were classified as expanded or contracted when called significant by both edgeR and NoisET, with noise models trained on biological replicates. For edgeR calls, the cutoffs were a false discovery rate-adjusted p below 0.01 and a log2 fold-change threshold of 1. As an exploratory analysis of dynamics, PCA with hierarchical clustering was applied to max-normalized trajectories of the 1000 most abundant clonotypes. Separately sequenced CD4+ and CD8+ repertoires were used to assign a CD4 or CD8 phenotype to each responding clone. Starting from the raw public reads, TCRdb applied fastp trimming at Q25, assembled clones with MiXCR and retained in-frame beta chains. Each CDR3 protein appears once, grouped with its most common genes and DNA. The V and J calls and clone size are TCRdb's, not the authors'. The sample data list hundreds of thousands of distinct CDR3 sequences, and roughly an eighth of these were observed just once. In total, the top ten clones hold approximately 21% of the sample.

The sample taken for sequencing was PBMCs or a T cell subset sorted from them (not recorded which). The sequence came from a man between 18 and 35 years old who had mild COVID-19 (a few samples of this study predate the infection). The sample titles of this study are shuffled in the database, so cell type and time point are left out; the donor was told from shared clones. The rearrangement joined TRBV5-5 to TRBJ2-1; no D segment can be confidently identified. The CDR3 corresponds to CASSSWTVYNEQFF. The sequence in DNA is TGTGCCAGCAGCTCCTGGACGGTTTACAATGAGCAGTTCTTC.